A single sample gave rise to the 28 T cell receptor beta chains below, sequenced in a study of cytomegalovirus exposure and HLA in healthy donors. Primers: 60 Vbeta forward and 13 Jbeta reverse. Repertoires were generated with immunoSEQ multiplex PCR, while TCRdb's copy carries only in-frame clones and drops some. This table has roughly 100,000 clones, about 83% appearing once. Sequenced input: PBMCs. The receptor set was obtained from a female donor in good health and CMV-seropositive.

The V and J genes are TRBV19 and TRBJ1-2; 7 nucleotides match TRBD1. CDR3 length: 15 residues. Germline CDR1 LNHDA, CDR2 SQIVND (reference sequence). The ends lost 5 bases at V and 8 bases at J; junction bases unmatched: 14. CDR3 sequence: CASSPATGKIDGYTF. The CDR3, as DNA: TGTGCCAGTAGTCCCGCGACAGGGAAGATTGACGGCTACACCTTC.

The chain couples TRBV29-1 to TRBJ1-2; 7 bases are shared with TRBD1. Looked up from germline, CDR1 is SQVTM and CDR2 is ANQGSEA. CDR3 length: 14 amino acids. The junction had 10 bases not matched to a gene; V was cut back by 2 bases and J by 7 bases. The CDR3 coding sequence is TGCAGCGTTGAACCCACAGGGGATCTTGCTGGCTACACCTTC. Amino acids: CSVEPTGDLAGYTF.

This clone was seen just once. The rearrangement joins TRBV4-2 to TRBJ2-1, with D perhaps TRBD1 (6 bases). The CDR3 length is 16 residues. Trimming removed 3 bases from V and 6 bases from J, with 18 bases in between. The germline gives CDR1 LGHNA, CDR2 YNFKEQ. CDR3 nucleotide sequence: TGTGCCAGCAGCCATCCAGGGGATGGAGGTGTCAATGAGCAGTTCTTC. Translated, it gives CASSHPGDGGVNEQFF.

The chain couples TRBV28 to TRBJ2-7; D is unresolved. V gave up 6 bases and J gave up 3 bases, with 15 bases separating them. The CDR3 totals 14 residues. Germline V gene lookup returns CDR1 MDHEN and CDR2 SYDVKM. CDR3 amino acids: CASSHGLVGYEQYF. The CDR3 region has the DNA TGTGCCAGCAGCCACGGCCTAGTGGGCTACGAGCAGTACTTC. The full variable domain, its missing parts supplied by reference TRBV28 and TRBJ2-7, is DVKVTQSSRYLVKRTGEKVFLECVQDMDHENMFWYRQDPGLGLRLIYFSYDVKMKEKGDIPEGYSVSREKKERFSLILESASTNQTSMYLCASSHGLVGYEQYFGPGTRLTVT.

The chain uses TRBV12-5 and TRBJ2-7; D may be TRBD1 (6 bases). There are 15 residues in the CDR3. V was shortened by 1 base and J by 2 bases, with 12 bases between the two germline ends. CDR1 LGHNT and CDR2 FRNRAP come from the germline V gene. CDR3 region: CASGLEGTSPYEQYF. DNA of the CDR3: TGTGCTAGTGGTTTGGAGGGGACAAGCCCCTACGAGCAGTACTTC.

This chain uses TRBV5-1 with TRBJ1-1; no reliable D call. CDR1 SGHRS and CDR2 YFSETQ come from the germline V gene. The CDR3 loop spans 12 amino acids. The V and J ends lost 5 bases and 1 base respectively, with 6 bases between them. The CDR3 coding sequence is TGCGCCAGCAGTCCGGGGAACACTGAAGCTTTCTTT. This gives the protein CASSPGNTEAFF.

The CDR3 is CASSYLGTGTNYGYTF. For the CDR3, the DNA is TGTGCCAGCAGTTACCTTGGGACAGGTACTAACTATGGCTACACCTTC. The V gene is TRBV6-5, the J gene TRBJ1-2, with 8 bases fitting TRBD1. V gave up 2 bases and J gave up 0 bases; unmatched junction bases: 5. Per germline, CDR1 MNHEY and CDR2 SVGAGI. The length of the CDR3 is 16 residues.

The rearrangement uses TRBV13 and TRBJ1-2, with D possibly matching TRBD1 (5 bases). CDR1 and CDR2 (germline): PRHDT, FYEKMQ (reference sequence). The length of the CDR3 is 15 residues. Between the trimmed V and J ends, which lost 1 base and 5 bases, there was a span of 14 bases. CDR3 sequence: CASSLERGDPYGYTF. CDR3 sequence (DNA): TGTGCCAGCAGCTTAGAGCGGGGGGATCCGTATGGCTACACCTTC.

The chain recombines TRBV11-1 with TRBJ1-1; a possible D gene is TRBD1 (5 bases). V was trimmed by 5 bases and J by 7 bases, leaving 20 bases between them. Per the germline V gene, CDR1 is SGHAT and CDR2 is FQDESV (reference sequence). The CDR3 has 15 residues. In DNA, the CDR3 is TGTGCCAGCAGCCTAGAAGGCCAGGGACTCCTTGAAGCTTTCTTT. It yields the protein CASSLEGQGLLEAFF.

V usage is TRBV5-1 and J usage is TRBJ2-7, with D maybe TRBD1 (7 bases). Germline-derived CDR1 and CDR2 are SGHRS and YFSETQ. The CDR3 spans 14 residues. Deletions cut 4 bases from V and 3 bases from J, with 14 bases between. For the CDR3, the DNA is TGCGCCAGCAGCACGGGGGACAGAGACTACGAGCAGTACTTC. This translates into CASSTGDRDYEQYF.

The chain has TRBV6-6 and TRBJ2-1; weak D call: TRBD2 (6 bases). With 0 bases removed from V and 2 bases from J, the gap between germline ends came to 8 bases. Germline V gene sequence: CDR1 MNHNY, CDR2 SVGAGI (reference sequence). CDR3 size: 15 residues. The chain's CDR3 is CASSYSAGPYNEQFF. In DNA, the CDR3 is TGTGCCAGCAGTTACTCTGCGGGGCCCTACAATGAGCAGTTCTTC.

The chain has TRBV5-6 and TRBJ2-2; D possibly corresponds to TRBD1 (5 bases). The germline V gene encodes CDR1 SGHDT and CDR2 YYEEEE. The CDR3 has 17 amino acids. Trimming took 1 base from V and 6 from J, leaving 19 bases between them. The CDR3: CASSLINGQVMPGELFF. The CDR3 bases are TGTGCCAGCAGCTTGATTAATGGACAAGTAATGCCCGGGGAGCTGTTTTTT.

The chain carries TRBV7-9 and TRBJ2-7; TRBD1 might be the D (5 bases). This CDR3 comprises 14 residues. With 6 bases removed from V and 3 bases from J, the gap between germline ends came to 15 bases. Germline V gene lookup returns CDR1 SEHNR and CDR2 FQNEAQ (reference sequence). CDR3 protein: CASSPQGNGYEQYF. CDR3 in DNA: TGTGCCAGCAGTCCCCAGGGCAACGGCTACGAGCAGTACTTC.

CDR3: CASSPWDRDGYTF. The CDR3 nucleotides read TGCGCCAGCAGCCCTTGGGACAGGGATGGCTACACCTTC. The chain is built from TRBV5-1 and TRBJ1-2; 9 nucleotides agree with TRBD1. Germline V gene sequence: CDR1 SGHRS, CDR2 YFSETQ. The CDR3 sequence is 13 residues long. V dropped 4 bases and J dropped 6; count of bases not matched to a gene: 4. Drawing the rest from reference TRBV5-1 and TRBJ1-2, the complete variable domain is KAGVTQTPRYLIKTRGQQVTLSCSPISGHRSVSWYQQTPGQGLQFLFEYFSETQRNKGNFPGRFSGRQFSNSRSEMNVSTLELGDSALYLCASSPWDRDGYTFGSGTRLTVV.

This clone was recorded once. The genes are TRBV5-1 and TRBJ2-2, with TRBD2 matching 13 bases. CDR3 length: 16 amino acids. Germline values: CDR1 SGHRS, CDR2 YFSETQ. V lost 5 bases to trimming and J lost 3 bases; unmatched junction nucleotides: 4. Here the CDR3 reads CASSLTSGRDTGELFF. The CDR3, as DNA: TGCGCCAGCAGTCTTACTAGCGGGAGGGACACCGGGGAGCTGTTTTTT.

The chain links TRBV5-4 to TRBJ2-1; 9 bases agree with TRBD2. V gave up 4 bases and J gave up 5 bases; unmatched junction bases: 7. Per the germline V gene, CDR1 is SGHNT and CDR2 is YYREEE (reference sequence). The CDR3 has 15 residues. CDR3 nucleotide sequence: TGTGCCAGCAGCCCGGGACTAGCTAGGGACAATGAGCAGTTCTTC. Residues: CASSPGLARDNEQFF.

DNA for the CDR3: TGTGCCATCAGTGACCTTATCGGTCAGCCCCAGCATTTT. Translated, it gives CAISDLIGQPQHF. V is TRBV10-3 and J is TRBJ1-5; the D is unclear. Germline assignment: CDR1 ENHRY and CDR2 SYGVKD. Trimming took 3 bases from V and 6 from J, leaving 9 bases between them. The CDR3 sequence is 13 residues long.

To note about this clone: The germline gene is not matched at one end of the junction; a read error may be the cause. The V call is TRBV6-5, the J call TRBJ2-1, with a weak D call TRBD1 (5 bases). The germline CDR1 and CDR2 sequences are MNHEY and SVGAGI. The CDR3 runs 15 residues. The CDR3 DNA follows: TGTACCAGCAGTGTACAGGTCTCTGCCTACAATGAGCAGTTCTTC. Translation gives CTSSVQVSAYNEQFF.

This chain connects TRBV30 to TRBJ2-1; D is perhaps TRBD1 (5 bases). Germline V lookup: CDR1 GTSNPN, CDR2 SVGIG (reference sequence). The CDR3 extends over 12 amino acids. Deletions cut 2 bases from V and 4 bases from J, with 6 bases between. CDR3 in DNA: TGTGCCTGGAGTCCAGGGTACAATGAGCAGTTCTTC. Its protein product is CAWSPGYNEQFF.

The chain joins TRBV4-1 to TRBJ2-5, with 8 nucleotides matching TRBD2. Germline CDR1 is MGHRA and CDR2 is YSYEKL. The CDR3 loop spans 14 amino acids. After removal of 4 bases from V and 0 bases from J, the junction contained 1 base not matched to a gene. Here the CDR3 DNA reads TGCGCCAGCAGCCGAGCGGGAGACCAAGAGACCCAGTACTTC. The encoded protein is CASSRAGDQETQYF.

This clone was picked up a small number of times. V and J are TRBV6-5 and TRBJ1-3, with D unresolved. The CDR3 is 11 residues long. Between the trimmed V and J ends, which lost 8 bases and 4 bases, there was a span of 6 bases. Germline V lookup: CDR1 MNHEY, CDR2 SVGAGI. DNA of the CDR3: TGTGCCAGCGTCGAGGGAAACACCATATATTTT. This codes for CASVEGNTIYF.

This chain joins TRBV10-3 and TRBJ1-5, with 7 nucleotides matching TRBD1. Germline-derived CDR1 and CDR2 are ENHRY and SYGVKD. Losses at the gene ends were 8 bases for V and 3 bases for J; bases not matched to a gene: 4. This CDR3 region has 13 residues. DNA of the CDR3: TGTGCCATCGGGGACAGAGACAATCAGCCCCAGCATTTT. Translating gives CAIGDRDNQPQHF.

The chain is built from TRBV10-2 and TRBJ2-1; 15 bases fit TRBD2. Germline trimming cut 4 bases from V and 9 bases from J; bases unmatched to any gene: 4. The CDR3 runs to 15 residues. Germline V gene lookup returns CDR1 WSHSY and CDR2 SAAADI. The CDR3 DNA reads TGCGCCAGCAGTGGGACTAGCGGGAGGGCCCGTGAGCAGTTCTTC. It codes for CASSGTSGRAREQFF.

CDR3 sequence (DNA): TGTGCCACCAGCGGGCAGGGGGGAGCCGGGGAGCTGTTTTTT. This gives the protein CATSGQGGAGELFF. J is TRBJ2-2 and V is TRBV15; a weak D match, TRBD1 (7 bases). From germline, CDR1 is LNHNV and CDR2 YYDKDF (reference sequence). CDR3 size: 14 residues. Deletions cut 5 bases from V and 6 bases from J, with 13 bases between.

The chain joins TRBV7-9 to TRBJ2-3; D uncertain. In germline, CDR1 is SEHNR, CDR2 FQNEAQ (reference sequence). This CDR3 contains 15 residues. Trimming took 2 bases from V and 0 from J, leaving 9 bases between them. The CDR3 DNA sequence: TGTGCCAGCAGCTTATTAGTCACTAGCACAGATACGCAGTATTTT. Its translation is CASSLLVTSTDTQYF.

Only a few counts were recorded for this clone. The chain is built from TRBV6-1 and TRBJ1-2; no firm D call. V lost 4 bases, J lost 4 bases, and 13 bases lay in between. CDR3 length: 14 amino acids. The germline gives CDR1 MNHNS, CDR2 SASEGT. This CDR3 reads CASSGSASLYGYTF. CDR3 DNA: TGTGCCAGCAGTGGGTCCGCCAGTCTCTATGGCTACACCTTC.

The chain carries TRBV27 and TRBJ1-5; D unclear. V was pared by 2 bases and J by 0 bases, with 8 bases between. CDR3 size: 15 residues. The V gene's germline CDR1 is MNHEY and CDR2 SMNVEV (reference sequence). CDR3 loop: CASSLRGFSNQPQHF. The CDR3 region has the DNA TGTGCCAGCAGTTTACGAGGGTTTAGCAATCAGCCCCAGCATTTT.

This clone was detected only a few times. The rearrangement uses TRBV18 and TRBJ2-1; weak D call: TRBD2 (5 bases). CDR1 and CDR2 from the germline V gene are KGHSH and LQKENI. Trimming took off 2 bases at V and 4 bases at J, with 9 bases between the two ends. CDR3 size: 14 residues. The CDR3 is CASSPEGQYNEQFF. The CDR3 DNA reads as TGTGCCAGCTCACCAGAGGGCCAGTACAATGAGCAGTTCTTC.